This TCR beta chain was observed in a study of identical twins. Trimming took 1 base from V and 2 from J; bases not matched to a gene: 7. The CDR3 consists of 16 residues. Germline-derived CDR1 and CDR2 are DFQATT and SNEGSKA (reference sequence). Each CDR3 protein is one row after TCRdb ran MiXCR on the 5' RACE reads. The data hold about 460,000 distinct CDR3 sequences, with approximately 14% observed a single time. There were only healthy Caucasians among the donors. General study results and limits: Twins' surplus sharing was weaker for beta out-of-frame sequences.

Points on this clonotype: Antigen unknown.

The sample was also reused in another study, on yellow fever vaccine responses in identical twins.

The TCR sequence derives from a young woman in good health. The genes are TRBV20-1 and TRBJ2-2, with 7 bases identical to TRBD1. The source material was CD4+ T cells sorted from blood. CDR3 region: CSARVFGTANTGELFF. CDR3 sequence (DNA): TGCAGTGCTAGAGTGTTCGGGACAGCCAACACCGGGGAGCTGTTTTTT.